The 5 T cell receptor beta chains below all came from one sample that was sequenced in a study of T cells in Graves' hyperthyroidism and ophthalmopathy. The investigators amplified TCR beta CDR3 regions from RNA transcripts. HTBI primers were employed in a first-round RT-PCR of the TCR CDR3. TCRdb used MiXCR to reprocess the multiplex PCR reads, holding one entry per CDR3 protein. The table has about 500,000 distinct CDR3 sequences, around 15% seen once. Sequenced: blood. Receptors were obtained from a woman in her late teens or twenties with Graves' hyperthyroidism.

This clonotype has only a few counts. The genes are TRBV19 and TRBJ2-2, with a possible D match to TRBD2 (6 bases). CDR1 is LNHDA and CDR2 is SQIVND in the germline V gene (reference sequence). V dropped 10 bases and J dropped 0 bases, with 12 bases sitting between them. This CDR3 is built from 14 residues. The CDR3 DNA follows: TGTGCCACTCACCGGGGGTCGAACACCGGGGAGCTGTTTTTT. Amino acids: CATHRGSNTGELFF.

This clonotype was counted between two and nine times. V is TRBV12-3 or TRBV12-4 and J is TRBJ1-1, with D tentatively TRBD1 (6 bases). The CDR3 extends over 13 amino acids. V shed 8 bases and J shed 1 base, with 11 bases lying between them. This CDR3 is CASVGQTNTEAFF. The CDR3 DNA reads TGTGCCAGCGTAGGACAGACGAACACTGAAGCTTTCTTT.

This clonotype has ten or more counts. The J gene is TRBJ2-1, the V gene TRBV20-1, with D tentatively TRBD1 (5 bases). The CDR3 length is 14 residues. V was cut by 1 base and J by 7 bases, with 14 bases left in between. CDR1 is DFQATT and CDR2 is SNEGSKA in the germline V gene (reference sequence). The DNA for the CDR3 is TGCAGTGCTAGAGGGGCAGGGTACTTGAATGAGCAGTTCTTC. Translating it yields CSARGAGYLNEQFF.

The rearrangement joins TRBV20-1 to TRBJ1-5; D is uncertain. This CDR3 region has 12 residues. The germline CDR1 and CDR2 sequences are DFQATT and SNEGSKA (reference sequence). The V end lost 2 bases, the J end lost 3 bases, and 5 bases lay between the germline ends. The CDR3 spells CSARQLNQPQHF. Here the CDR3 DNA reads TGCAGTGCTAGACAGCTCAATCAGCCCCAGCATTTT.

CDR3 residues: CASTIDNSGGGTDTQYF. Here the CDR3 DNA reads TGTGCCAGCACTATTGATAACTCCGGAGGAGGGACAGATACGCAGTATTTT. This chain uses TRBV2 with TRBJ2-3; weak D call: TRBD2 (6 bases). The CDR3 contains 17 residues. From germline, CDR1 is SNHLY and CDR2 FYNNEI. V was clipped by 7 bases and J by 3 bases, with 23 bases between them. Full variable domain (outside the CDR3, taken from reference TRBV2 and TRBJ2-3): EPEVTQTPSHQVTQMGQEVILRCVPISNHLYFYWYRQILGQKVEFLVSFYNNEISEKSEIFDDQFSVERPDGSNFTLKIRSTKLEDSAMYFCASTIDNSGGGTDTQYFGPGTRLTVL.